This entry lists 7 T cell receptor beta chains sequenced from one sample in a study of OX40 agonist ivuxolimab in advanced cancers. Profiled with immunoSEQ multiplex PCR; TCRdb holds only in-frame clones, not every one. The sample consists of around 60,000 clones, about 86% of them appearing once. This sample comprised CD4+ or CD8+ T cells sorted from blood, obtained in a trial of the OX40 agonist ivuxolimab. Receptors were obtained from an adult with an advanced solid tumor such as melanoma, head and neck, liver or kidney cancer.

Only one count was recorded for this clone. CDR3 coding DNA: TGTGCCAGCAGTCCGGGACTGCGTGGTTATGGCTACACCTTC. Residues: CASSPGLRGYGYTF. The rearrangement links TRBV28 to TRBJ1-2, with D possibly being TRBD1 (5 bases). The CDR3 extends over 14 amino acids. Germline V lookup: CDR1 MDHEN, CDR2 SYDVKM. V dropped 5 bases and J dropped 5 bases, with 15 bases sitting between them.

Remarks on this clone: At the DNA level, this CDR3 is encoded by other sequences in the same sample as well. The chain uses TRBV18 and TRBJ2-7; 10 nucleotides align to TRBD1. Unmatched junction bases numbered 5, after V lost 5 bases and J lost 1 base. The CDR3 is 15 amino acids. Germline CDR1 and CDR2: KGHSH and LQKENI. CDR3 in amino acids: CASSTGQGRSYEQYF. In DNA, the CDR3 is TGTGCCAGCTCAACGGGACAGGGGAGGTCCTACGAGCAGTACTTC.

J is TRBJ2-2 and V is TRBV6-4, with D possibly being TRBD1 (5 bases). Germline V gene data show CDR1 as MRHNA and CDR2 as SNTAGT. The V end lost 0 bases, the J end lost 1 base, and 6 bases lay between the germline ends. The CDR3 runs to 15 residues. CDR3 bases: TGTGCCAGCAGTGACTCCCAGGGGAACACCGGGGAGCTGTTTTTT. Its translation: CASSDSQGNTGELFF.

DNA for the CDR3: TGCGCCAGCAGCTCGGGGACAGGGACGGAGACCCAGTACTTC. This gives the protein CASSSGTGTETQYF. The rearrangement joins TRBV5-1 to TRBJ2-5; 9 positions match TRBD1. V gave up 3 bases and J gave up 5 bases; unmatched junction bases: 5. Germline V CDR1 and CDR2: SGHRS, YFSETQ. The CDR3 is made up of 14 amino acids.

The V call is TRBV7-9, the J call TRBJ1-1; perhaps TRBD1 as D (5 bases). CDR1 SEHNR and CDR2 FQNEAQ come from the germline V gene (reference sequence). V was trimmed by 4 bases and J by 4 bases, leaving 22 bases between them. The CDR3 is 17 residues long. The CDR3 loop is CASSSLVGGARGTEAFF. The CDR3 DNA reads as TGTGCCAGCAGCTCCCTAGTCGGCGGGGCCCGGGGCACTGAAGCTTTCTTT.

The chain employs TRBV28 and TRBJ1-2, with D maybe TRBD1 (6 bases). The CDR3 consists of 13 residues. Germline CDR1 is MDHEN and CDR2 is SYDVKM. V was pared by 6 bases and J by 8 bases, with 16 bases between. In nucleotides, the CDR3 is TGTGCCAGCAGAGAGGGGGGAATAAAGGGCTACACCTTC. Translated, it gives CASREGGIKGYTF.

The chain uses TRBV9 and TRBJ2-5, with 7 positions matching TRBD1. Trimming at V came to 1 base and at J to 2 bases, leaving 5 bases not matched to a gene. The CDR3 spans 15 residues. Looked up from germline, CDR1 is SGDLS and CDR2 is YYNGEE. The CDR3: CASSVTGTAQETQYF. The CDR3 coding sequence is TGTGCCAGCAGCGTAACCGGGACAGCACAAGAGACCCAGTACTTC.